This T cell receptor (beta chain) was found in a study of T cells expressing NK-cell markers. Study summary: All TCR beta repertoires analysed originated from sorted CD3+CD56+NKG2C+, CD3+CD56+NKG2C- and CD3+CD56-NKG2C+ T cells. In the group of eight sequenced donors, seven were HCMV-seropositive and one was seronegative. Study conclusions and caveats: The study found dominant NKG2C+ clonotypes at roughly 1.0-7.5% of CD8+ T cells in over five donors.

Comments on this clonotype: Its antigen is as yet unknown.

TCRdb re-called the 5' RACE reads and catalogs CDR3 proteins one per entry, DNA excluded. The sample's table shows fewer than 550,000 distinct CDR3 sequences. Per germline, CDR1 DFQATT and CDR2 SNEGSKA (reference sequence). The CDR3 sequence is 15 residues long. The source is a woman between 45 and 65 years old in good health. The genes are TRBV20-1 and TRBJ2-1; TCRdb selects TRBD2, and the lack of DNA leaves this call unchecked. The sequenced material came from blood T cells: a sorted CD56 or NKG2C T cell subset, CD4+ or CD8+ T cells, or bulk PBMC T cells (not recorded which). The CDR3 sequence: CSARASGRDYNEQFF.